These 7 T cell receptor beta chains were sequenced from one sample in a study of monozygotic twins with inflammatory bowel disease. TCRdb reprocessed the 5' RACE reads and reports one entry per CDR3 protein, with no DNA. The listing contains fewer than 350,000 distinct CDR3 sequences. The sequenced sample was blood. These receptors were collected from a human donor with ulcerative colitis or Crohn's disease, or a healthy co-twin of an affected twin (not recorded which).

The chain links TRBV28 to TRBJ2-7; absent DNA, TCRdb's TRBD2 call cannot be checked. Germline V gene sequence: CDR1 MDHEN, CDR2 SYDVKM. The CDR3 covers 14 residues. The CDR3 region is CASSLRTRGYEQYF.

The chain links TRBV5-5 to TRBJ2-3; TCRdb indicates TRBD2, and absent DNA this call remains unverified. Germline values: CDR1 SGHKS, CDR2 YYEKEE (reference sequence). The CDR3 runs 18 residues. CDR3 amino acids: CASSSLLAGGGSADTQYF.

The chain carries TRBV4-2 and TRBJ1-4; TCRdb's D gene call, TRBD1, goes unchecked for lack of DNA. The CDR3 has 16 residues. CDR1 is LGHNA and CDR2 is YNFKEQ in the germline V gene. This chain's CDR3 is CTSSQVGDREDEKLFF.

CDR3 sequence reads: CAISLGLDSYEQYF. The V call is TRBV10-3, the J call TRBJ2-7; TCRdb returns TRBD2, unconfirmable since there is no DNA. Germline CDR1 ENHRY, CDR2 SYGVKD. The CDR3 has 14 amino acids.

The rearrangement joins TRBV6-1 to TRBJ2-7; TCRdb's D gene call, TRBD1, goes unchecked for lack of DNA. Germline V gives CDR1 MNHNS, CDR2 SASEGT. The CDR3 is 14 amino acids. Here the CDR3 reads CASSGQGESNEQYF.

This rearrangement joins TRBV7-9 to TRBJ2-5; the TCRdb call, TRBD2, lacks DNA for checking. There are 14 residues in the CDR3. Germline V gene data show CDR1 as SEHNR and CDR2 as FQNEAQ (reference sequence). The CDR3 region is CASSFASGGLSKYF.

The rearrangement uses TRBV4-1 and TRBJ1-5; TCRdb names TRBD1, which stays unverified in the absence of DNA. The germline V gene has CDR1 MGHRA and CDR2 YSYEKL. The CDR3 is 15 amino acids. The CDR3 spells CASSQDMGGNQPQHF.